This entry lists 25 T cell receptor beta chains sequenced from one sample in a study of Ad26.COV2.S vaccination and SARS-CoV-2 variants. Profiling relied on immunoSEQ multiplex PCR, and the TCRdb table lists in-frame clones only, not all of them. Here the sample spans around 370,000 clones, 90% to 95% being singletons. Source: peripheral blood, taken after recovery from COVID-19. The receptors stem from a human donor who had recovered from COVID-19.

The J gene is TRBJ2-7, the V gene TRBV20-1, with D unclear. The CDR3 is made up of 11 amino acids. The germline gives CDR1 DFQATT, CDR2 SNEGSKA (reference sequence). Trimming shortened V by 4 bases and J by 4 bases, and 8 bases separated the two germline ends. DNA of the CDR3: TGCAGTGCTACAACTCATTACGAGCAGTACTTC. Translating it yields CSATTHYEQYF.

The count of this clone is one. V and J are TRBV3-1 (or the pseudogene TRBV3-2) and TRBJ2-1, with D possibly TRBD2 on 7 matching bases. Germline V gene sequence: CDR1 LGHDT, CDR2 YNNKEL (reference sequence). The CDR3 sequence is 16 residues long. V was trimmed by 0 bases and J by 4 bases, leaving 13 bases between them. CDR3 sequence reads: CASSQDFGGLYNEQFF. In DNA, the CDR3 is TGTGCCAGCAGCCAAGATTTCGGGGGGCTATACAATGAGCAGTTCTTC.

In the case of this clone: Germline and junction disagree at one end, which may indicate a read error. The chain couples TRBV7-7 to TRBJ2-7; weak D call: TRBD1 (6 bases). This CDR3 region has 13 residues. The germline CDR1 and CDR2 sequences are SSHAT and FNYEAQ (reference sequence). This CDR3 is CASSLNQGNEQYF. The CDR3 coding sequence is TGTGCTAGCAGCCTAAATCAGGGGAACGAGCAGTACTTC.

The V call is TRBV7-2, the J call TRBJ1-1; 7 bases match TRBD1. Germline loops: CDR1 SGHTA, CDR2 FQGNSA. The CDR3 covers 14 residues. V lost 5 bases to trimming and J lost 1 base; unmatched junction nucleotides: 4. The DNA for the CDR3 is TGTGCCAGCAGCGCCAGACAGGGGAACACTGAAGCTTTCTTT. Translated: CASSARQGNTEAFF.

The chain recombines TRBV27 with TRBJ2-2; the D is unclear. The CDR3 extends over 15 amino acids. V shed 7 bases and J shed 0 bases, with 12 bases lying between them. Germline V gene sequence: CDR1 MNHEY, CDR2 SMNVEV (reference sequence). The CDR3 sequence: CASTKLRANTGELFF. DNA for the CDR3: TGTGCCAGCACGAAACTTCGAGCGAACACCGGGGAGCTGTTTTTT.

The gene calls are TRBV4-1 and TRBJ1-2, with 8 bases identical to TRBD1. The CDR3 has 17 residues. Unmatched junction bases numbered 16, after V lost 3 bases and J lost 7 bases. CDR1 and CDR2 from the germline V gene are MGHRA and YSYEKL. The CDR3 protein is CASSQDRRGTGEGGYTF. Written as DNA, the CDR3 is TGCGCCAGCAGCCAGGACCGGCGCGGGACAGGCGAGGGTGGCTACACCTTC.

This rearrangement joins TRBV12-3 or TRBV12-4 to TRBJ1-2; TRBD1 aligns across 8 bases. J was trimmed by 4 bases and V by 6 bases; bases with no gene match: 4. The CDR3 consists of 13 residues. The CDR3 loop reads CASRADRVYGYTF. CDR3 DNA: TGTGCCAGCAGAGCGGACAGGGTCTATGGCTACACCTTC.

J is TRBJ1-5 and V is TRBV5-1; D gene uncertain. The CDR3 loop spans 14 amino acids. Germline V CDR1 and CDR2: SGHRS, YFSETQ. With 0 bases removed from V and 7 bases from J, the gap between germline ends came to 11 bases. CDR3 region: CASSLESAGQPQHF. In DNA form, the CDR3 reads TGCGCCAGCAGCTTGGAATCGGCGGGGCAGCCCCAGCATTTT. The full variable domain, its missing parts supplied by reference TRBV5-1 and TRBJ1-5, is KAGVTQTPRYLIKTRGQQVTLSCSPISGHRSVSWYQQTPGQGLQFLFEYFSETQRNKGNFPGRFSGRQFSNSRSEMNVSTLELGDSALYLCASSLESAGQPQHFGDGTRLSIL.

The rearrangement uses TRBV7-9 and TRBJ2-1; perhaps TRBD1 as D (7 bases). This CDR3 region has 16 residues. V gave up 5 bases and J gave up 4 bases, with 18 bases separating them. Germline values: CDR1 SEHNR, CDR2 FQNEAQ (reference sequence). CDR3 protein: CASSPRAGQTYNEQFF. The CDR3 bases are TGTGCCAGCAGCCCGAGGGCGGGACAGACTTACAATGAGCAGTTCTTC.

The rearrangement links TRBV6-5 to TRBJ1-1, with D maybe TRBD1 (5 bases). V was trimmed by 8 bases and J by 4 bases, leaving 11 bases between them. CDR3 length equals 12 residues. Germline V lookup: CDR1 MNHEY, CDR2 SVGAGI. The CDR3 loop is CASGGMLTEAFF. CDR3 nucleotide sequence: TGTGCCAGCGGGGGGATGCTCACTGAAGCTTTCTTT.

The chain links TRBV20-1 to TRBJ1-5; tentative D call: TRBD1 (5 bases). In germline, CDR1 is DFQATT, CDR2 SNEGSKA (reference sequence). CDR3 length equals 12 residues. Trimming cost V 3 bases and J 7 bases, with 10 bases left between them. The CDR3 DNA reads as TGCAGTGCTAGTCGGGGGAGGCAGCCCCAGCATTTT. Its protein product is CSASRGRQPQHF.

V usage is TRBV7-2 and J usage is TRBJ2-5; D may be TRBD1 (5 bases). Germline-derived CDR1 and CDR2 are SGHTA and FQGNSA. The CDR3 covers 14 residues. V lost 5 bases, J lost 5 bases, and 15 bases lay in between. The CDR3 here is CASSLNQGLETQYF. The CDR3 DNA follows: TGTGCCAGCAGCCTGAATCAGGGATTGGAGACCCAGTACTTC.

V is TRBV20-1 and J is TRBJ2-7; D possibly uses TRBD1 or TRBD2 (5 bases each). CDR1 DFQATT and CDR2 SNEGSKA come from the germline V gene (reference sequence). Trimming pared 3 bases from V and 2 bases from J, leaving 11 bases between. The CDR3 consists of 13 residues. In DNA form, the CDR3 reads TGCAGTGCTAGTGGGGGTGATCCCTACGAGCAGTACTTC. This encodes CSASGGDPYEQYF.

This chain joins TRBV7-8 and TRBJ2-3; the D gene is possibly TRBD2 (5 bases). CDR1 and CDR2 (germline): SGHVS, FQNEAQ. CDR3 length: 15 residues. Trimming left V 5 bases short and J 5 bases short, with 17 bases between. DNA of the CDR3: TGTGCCAGCAGCCCCCGGGATAGGGCTCTAGATACGCAGTATTTT. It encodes CASSPRDRALDTQYF.

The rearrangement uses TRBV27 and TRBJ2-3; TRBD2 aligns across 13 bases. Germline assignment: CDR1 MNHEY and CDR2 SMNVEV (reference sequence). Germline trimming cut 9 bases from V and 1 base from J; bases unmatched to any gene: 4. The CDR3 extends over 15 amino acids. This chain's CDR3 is CARPLAGGCTDTQYF. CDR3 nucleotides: TGTGCCAGGCCACTAGCGGGGGGGTGCACAGATACGCAGTATTTT.

CDR3 nucleotide sequence: TGTGCCAGTAGTATGGGATCCGGATATGGCTACACCTTC. It specifies CASSMGSGYGYTF. The chain is built from TRBV19 and TRBJ1-2; D uncertain. The CDR3 extends over 13 amino acids. CDR1 and CDR2 (germline): LNHDA, SQIVND (reference sequence). Trimming shortened V by 3 bases and J by 5 bases, and 10 bases separated the two germline ends.

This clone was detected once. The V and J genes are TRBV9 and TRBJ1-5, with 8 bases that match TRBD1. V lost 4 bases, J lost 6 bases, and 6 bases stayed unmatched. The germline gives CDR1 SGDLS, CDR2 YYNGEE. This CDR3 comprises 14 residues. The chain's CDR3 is CASSPTGASQPQHF. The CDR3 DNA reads TGTGCCAGCAGCCCGACAGGGGCCAGTCAGCCCCAGCATTTT. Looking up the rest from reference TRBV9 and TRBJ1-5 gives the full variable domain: DSGVTQTPKHLITATGQRVTLRCSPRSGDLSVYWYQQSLDQGLQFLIQYYNGEERAKGNILERFSAQQFPDLHSELNLSSLELGDSALYFCASSPTGASQPQHFGDGTRLSIL.

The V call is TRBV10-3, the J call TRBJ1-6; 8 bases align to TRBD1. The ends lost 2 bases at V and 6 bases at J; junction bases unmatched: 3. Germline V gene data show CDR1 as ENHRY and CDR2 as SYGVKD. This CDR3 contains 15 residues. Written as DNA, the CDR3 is TGTGCCATCAGTGAGAGGACAGGGCTTAATTCACCCCTCCACTTT. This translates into CAISERTGLNSPLHF.

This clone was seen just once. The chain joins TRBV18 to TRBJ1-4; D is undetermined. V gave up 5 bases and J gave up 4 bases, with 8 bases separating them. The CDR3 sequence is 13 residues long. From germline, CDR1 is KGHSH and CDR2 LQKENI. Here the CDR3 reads CASSMGLNEKLFF. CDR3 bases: TGTGCCAGCTCAATGGGCCTTAATGAAAAACTGTTTTTT.

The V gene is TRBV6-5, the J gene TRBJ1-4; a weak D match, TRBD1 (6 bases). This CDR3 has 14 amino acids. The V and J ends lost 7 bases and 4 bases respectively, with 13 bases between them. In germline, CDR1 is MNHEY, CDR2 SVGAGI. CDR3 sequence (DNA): TGTGCCAGCACTATCGGACAGAGTAATGAAAAACTGTTTTTT. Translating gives CASTIGQSNEKLFF.

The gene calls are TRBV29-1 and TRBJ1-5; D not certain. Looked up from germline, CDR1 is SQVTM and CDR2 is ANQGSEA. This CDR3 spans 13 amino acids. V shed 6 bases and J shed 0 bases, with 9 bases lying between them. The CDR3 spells CSVRVNSNQPQHF. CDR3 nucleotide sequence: TGCAGCGTAAGGGTTAATAGCAATCAGCCCCAGCATTTT.

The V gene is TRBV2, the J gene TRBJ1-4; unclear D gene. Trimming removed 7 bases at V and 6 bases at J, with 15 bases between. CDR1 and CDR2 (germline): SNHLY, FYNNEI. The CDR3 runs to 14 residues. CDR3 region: CASKQGSGDEKLFF. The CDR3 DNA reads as TGTGCCAGCAAGCAAGGGTCCGGGGATGAAAAACTGTTTTTT.

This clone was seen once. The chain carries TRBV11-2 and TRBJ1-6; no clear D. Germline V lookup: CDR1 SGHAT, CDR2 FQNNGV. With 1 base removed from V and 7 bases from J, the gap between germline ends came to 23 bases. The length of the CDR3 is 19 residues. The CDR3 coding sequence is TGTGCCAGCAGCTTAGTGGGCGGAGGAACTTACTCTTTCAATTCACCCCTCCACTTT. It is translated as CASSLVGGGTYSFNSPLHF.

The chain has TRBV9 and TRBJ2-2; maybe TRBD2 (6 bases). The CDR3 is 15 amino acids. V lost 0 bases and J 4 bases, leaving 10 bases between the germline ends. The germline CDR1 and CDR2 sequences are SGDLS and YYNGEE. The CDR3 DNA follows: TGTGCCAGCAGCGTAGCGGGACTCAGCACCGGGGAGCTGTTTTTT. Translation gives CASSVAGLSTGELFF.

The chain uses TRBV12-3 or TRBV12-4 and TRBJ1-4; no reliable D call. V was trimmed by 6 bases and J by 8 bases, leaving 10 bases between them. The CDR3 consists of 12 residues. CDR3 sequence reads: CASRRRVEKLFF. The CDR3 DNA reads TGTGCCAGCAGGCGCCGAGTGGAAAAACTGTTTTTT.